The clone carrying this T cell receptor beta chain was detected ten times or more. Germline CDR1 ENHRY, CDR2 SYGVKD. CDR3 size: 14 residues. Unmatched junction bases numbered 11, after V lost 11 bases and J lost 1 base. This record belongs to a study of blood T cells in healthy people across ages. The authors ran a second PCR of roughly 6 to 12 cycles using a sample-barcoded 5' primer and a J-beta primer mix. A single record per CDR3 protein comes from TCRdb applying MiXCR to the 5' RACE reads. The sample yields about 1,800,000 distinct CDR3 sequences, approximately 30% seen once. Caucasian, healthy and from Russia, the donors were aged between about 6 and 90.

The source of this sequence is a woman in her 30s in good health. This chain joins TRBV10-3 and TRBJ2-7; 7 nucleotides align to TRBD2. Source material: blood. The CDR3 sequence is CASRGGASSYEQYF. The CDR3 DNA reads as TGTGCCTCGCGGGGAGGGGCCTCATCCTACGAGCAGTACTTC.